This T cell receptor (beta chain) originates from a study of cytomegalovirus exposure and HLA in healthy donors. Amplification used 60 Vbeta primers and 13 Jbeta primers. TCRdb's table, derived via immunoSEQ multiplex PCR, lists solely in-frame clones and lacks some. This table holds about 200,000 clones, roughly four fifths found once. Concerning this clone itself: The target antigen is unknown.

Whole-study findings and limits: Sequencing artifact likely explains a cluster of highly shared sequence variants. As immune exposure information, only CMV serostatus was available.

Trimming stripped 0 bases from V and 2 bases from J, with 11 bases between. This CDR3 is built from 15 residues. Germline V CDR1 and CDR2: SGHRS, YFSETQ. Source material: PBMCs. The receptor was derived from a middle-aged man in good health and CMV-seropositive. V gene TRBV5-1 combines with J gene TRBJ2-5; D call uncertain. The CDR3 DNA is TGCGCCAGCAGCTTGGCCGGCGCAGGACAAGAGACCCAGTACTTC. This codes for CASSLAGAGQETQYF.